This T cell receptor beta chain was retrieved from a study of blood T cell repertoires in COVID-19. Across the whole study: Sources were T cells, B-cell-depleted T cells, or PBMCs; the material itself was cDNA or gDNA.

Per the original data handling: How many nucleated cells were present was estimated from reference gene primer amplification. Data came from immunoSEQ multiplex PCR; TCRdb stores just in-frame clones and leaves some out. The V and J calls and clone size come from that table; D and trimming were worked out from the DNA. The sample includes about 190,000 clones, approximately 84% seen only once; the top ten take roughly 4.6%. The V and J ends lost 4 bases and 0 bases respectively, with 14 bases between them. The CDR3 is 16 amino acids. Per the germline V gene, CDR1 is SGDLS and CDR2 is YYNGEE. The V and J genes are TRBV9 and TRBJ1-3, with D tentatively TRBD1 (6 bases). This sequence was found in a woman in her 70s with active or convalescent COVID-19. Sequencing was done on a sample of peripheral blood. CDR3 loop: CASSTKTGASGNTIYF. In DNA form, the CDR3 reads TGTGCCAGCAGCACCAAGACAGGTGCCTCTGGAAACACCATATATTTT. Full variable domain (rest looked up from reference TRBV9 and TRBJ1-3): DSGVTQTPKHLITATGQRVTLRCSPRSGDLSVYWYQQSLDQGLQFLIQYYNGEERAKGNILERFSAQQFPDLHSELNLSSLELGDSALYFCASSTKTGASGNTIYFGEGSWLTVV.